The clone carrying this T cell receptor beta chain appeared many times. The authors made TCR cDNA by 5'RACE template switching, adding a universal primer site and UMIs. TCRdb analysed the 5' RACE reads with MiXCR anew, one entry per CDR3 protein. The sample shows just over 25,000 distinct CDR3 sequences, 4.5% to 7% of them seen only once. The data were taken from a study of T cells after yellow fever vaccination. The wider study: EM, EMRA, CM and Tscm memory subsets were separated by sorting (using CD3, CD45RA, CCR7 and CD95). SMART-Seq v4 Ultra Low Input prepared libraries from low-cell fractions. Findings and caveats of the study: A limited proportion of clonotypes was detected within both the CD4 and CD8 compartments.

The source of this sequence is a young man who received the YFV17D yellow fever vaccine. Sequenced here: PBMCs, either bulk or a sorted T-cell subset (CD4+, CD8+, memory, or dextramer-sorted; not recorded which), sampled 15 days after the yellow fever booster vaccination.

The CDR3 loop reads CASSPGDSNYEQYF. CDR3 DNA: TGTGCCAGCAGTCCGGGAGATTCTAACTACGAGCAGTACTTC. V gene TRBV6-5 combines with J gene TRBJ2-7, with D possibly matching TRBD2 (6 bases). The CDR3 contains 14 residues. V lost 5 bases, J lost 3 bases, and 14 bases lay in between. The germline V gene encodes CDR1 MNHEY and CDR2 SVGAGI.